This T cell receptor (beta chain) came from a study of T cells in localized non-small cell lung cancer. General study results and limits: Heterogeneity remains possible, as sequencing covered one tumor region only. In adjacent lung appeared a median around 60 of the top 100 tumor clones. There was higher T cell clonality in uninvolved adjacent lung than in tumor, and it was highest there.

V was cut by 1 base and J by 1 base, with 10 bases left in between. This CDR3 region has 15 residues. Germline CDR1 is SGHTA and CDR2 is FQGNSA. In regard to this clone: Its antigen is unknown.

Only in-frame clones appear in the TCRdb table, and some are missing; sequencing was by immunoSEQ multiplex PCR. The sample lists about 72,000 clones; roughly 81% were seen once. The genes are TRBV7-2 and TRBJ1-1, with D uncertain. The material was peripheral blood, obtained before any cancer treatment. The sequence was obtained from a female donor older than 55 with stage I lung adenocarcinoma. CDR3 region: CASSLVWNTNTEAFF. DNA of the CDR3: TGTGCCAGCAGCTTAGTCTGGAACACGAACACTGAAGCTTTCTTT.